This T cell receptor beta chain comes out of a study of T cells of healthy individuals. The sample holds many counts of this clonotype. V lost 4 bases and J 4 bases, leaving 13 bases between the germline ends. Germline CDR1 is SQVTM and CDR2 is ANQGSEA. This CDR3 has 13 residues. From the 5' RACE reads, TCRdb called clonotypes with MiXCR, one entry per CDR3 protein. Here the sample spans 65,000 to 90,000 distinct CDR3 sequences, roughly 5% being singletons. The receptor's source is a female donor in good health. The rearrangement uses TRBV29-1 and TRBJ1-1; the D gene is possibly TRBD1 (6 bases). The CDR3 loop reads CSVVGGGSTEAFF. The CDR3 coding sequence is TGCAGCGTTGTGGGGGGCGGGAGCACTGAAGCTTTCTTT. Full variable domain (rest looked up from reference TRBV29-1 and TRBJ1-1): SAVISQKPSRDICQRGTSLTIQCQVDSQVTMMFWYRQQPGQSLTLIATANQGSEATYESGFVIDKFPISRPNLTFSTLTVSNMSPEDSSIYLCSVVGGGSTEAFFGQGTRLTVV.